A single sample is the source of the 8 T cell receptor beta chains below, sequenced in a study of beta chain features in type 1 diabetes. Expressed TCRB transcripts were sequenced after all isolated RNA was converted to cDNA. Some clones are missing from TCRdb's copy, which holds only in-frame ones; the method was immunoSEQ multiplex PCR. In the table there are roughly 220,000 clones, 16% of which are singletons. Study-wide results and caveats: Within each of all four CD4+ subsets, Type 1 diabetes patients had TCRB CDR3s that were moderately but significantly shorter.

These TCRs are of unknown antigen specificity. Input material: naive CD4+ T cells from blood. The receptors originated from a man aged 30 to 39 with type 1 diabetes.

This clone showed up just a few times. V gene TRBV25-1 combines with J gene TRBJ2-2, with D tentatively TRBD2 (5 bases). Germline V gene lookup returns CDR1 MGHDK and CDR2 SYGVNS. The germline V and J ends were trimmed by 3 bases and 2 bases, with 10 bases remaining between them. The CDR3 loop spans 15 amino acids. CDR3 sequence reads: CASSDWTANTGELFF. CDR3 nucleotides: TGTGCCAGCAGTGATTGGACTGCTAACACCGGGGAGCTGTTTTTT.

The CDR3 is CAISEMGPNEKLFF. For the CDR3, the DNA is TGTGCCATCAGTGAGATGGGTCCTAATGAAAAACTGTTTTTT. This chain joins TRBV10-3 and TRBJ1-4, with unresolved D. The CDR3 contains 14 residues. Trimming removed 2 bases from V and 3 bases from J, with 7 bases in between. CDR1 ENHRY and CDR2 SYGVKD come from the germline V gene.

This clone was detected a few times. The CDR3 spells CASSDGGLKNIQYF. The CDR3 nucleotides read TGTGCCAGCAGTGACGGGGGTTTGAAAAACATTCAGTACTTC. The chain has TRBV25-1 and TRBJ2-4; D possibly corresponds to TRBD2 (6 bases). Trimming removed 3 bases at V and 4 bases at J, with 10 bases between. CDR3 length: 14 amino acids. CDR1 and CDR2 from the germline V gene are MGHDK and SYGVNS. The variable domain in full, with the rest retrieved from reference TRBV25-1 and TRBJ2-4, is EADIYQTPRYLVIGTGKKITLECSQTMGHDKMYWYQQDPGMELHLIHYSYGVNSTEKGDLSSESTVSRIRTEHFPLTLESARPSHTSQYLCASSDGGLKNIQYFGAGTRLSVL.

The chain recombines TRBV4-1 with TRBJ2-7; D call uncertain. Germline V gene lookup returns CDR1 MGHRA and CDR2 YSYEKL. The CDR3 totals 15 residues. Trimming took off 1 base at V and 3 bases at J, with 13 bases between the two ends. The CDR3 bases are TGCGCCAGCAGCCAAGGTGAACAGACCATCTACGAGCAGTACTTC. Protein: CASSQGEQTIYEQYF.

The chain joins TRBV29-1 to TRBJ2-1, with TRBD2 matching over 10 bases. V trimming: 7 bases; J trimming: 2 bases; junction bases outside the gene matches: 5. The germline V gene encodes CDR1 SQVTM and CDR2 ANQGSEA. This CDR3 has 14 amino acids. The CDR3 sequence is CSAPAGGTYNEQFF. The CDR3 bases are TGCAGCGCCCCAGCGGGAGGGACCTACAATGAGCAGTTCTTC.

The chain uses TRBV6-6 and TRBJ2-6; D gene uncertain. In germline, CDR1 is MNHNY, CDR2 SVGAGI (reference sequence). V shed 7 bases and J shed 0 bases, with 7 bases lying between them. The CDR3 runs 14 residues. The CDR3 DNA is TGTGCCAGCACATCACTCTCTGGGGCCAACGTCCTGACTTTC. Its translation is CASTSLSGANVLTF.

Only a few counts were recorded for this clone. At one end, the junction sequence differs from germline, possibly due to a read error. This rearrangement joins TRBV7-9 to TRBJ2-1; D is unclear. Germline-derived CDR1 and CDR2 are SEHNR and FQNEAQ (reference sequence). This CDR3 contains 11 residues. The CDR3 coding sequence is TGTGCCAGCACCTCGTGGGCTAGTTATCTCTTC. Residues: CASTSWASYLF.

DNA of the CDR3: TGTGCCAGCAGCCTAAGGACTGGCAGCTCCTACAATGAGCAGTTCTTC. Translation gives CASSLRTGSSYNEQFF. The chain uses TRBV5-6 and TRBJ2-1; D is perhaps TRBD2 (5 bases). Germline CDR1 reads SGHDT; CDR2 reads YYEEEE. The CDR3 loop spans 16 amino acids. V lost 4 bases to trimming and J lost 0 bases, with 14 bases between them.